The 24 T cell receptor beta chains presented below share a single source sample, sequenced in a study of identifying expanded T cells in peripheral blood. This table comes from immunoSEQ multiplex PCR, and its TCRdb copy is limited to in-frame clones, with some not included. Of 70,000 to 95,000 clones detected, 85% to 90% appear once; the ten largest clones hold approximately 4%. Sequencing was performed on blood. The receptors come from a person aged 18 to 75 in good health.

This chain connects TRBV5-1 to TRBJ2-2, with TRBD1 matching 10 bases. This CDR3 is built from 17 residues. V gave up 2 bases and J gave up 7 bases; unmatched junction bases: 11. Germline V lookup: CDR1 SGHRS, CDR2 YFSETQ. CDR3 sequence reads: CASSFRPGTGADGELFF. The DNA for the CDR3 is TGCGCCAGCAGCTTCCGTCCCGGGACAGGGGCTGACGGGGAGCTGTTTTTT.

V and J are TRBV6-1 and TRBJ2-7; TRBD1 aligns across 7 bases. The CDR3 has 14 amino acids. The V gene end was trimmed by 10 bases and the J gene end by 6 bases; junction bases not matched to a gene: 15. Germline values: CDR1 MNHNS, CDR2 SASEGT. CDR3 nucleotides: TGTGCCATCCGACAGGGACCTCTCCTAGGCGAGCAGTACTTC. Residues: CAIRQGPLLGEQYF.

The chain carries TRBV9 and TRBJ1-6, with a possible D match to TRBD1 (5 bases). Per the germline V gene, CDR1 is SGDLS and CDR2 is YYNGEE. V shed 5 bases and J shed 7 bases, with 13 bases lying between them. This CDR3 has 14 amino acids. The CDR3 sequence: CASSEAGINSPLHF. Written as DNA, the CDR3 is TGTGCCAGCAGTGAGGCAGGGATAAATTCACCCCTCCACTTT.

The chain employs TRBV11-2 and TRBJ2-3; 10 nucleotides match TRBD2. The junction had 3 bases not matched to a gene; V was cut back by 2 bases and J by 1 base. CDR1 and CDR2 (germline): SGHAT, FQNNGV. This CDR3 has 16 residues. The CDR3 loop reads CASSLRLAGGTDTQYF. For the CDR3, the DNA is TGTGCCAGCAGCTTAAGGCTAGCGGGAGGCACAGATACGCAGTATTTT. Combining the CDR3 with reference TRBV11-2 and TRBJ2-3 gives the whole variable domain EAGVAQSPRYKIIEKRQSVAFWCNPISGHATLYWYQQILGQGPKLLIQFQNNGVVDDSQLPKDRFSAERLKGVDSTLKIQPAKLEDSAVYLCASSLRLAGGTDTQYFGPGTRLTVL.

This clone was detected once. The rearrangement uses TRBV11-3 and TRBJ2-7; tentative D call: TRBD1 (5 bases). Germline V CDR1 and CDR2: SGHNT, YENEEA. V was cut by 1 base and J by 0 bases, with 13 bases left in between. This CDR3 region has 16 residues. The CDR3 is CASSLGGSPLSYEQYF. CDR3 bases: TGTGCCAGCAGCTTAGGGGGCAGCCCACTCTCCTACGAGCAGTACTTC. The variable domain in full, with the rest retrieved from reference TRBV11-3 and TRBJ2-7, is EAGVVQSPRYKIIEKKQPVAFWCNPISGHNTLYWYLQNLGQGPELLIRYENEEAVDDSQLPKDRFSAERLKGVDSTLKIQPAELGDSAVYLCASSLGGSPLSYEQYFGPGTRLTVT.

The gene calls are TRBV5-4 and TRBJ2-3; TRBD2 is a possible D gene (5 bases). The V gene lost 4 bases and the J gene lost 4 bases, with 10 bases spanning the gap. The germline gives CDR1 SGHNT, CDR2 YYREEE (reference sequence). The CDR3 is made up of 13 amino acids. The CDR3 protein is CASSSGRPDTQYF. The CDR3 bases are TGTGCCAGCAGCAGCGGAAGGCCAGATACGCAGTATTTT.

CDR3 DNA sequence: TGTGCCTGGATTTCTTTCACTGAAGCTTTCTTT. Amino acids: CAWISFTEAFF. V and J are TRBV30 and TRBJ1-1; the D is unclear. The CDR3 loop spans 11 amino acids. Germline V lookup: CDR1 GTSNPN, CDR2 SVGIG (reference sequence). Trimming cost V 4 bases and J 4 bases, with 7 bases left between them.

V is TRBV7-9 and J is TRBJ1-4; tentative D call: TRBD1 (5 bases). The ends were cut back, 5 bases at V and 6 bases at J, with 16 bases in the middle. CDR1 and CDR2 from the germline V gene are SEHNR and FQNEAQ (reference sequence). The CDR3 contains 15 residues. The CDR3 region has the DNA TGTGCCAGCAGCCCCCCCGATAGGGACTATGAAAAACTGTTTTTT. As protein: CASSPPDRDYEKLFF. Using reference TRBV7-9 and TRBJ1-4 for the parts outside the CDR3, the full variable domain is DTGVSQNPRHKITKRGQNVTFRCDPISEHNRLYWYRQTLGQGPEFLTYFQNEAQLEKSRLLSDRFSAERPKGSFSTLEIQRTEQGDSAMYLCASSPPDRDYEKLFFGSGTQLSVL.

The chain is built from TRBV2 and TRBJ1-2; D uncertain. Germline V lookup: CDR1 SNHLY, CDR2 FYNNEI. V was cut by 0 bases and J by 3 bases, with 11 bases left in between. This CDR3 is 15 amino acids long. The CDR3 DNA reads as TGTGCCAGCAGTGAAGCGCGTCGAACAGACTATGGCTACACCTTC. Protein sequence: CASSEARRTDYGYTF.

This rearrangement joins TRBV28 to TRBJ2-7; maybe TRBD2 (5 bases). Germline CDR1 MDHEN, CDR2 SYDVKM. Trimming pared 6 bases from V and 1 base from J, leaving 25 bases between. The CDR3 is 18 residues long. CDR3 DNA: TGTGCCAGCAGCCCCCAGTCCACCTCCGACTACCTATCCTACGAGCAGTACTTC. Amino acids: CASSPQSTSDYLSYEQYF.

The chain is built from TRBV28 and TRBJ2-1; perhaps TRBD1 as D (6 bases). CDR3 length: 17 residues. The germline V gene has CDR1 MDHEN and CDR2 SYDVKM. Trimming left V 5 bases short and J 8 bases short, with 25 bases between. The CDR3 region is CASSPWTEIGLQYEQFF. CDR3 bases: TGTGCCAGCAGTCCTTGGACAGAGATAGGCTTACAATATGAGCAGTTCTTC.

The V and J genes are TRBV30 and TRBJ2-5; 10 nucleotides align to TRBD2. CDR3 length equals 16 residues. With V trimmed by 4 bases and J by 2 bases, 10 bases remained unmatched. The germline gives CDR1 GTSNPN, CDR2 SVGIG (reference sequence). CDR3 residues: CAWKSGRASYQETQYF. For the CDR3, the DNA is TGTGCCTGGAAAAGCGGGAGGGCCTCGTATCAAGAGACCCAGTACTTC.

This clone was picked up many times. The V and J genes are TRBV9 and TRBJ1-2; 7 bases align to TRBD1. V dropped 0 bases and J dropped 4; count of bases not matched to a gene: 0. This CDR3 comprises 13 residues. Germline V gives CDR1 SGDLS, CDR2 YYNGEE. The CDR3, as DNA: TGTGCCAGCAGCGTAGCAGGGGGCTATGGCTACACCTTC. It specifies CASSVAGGYGYTF.

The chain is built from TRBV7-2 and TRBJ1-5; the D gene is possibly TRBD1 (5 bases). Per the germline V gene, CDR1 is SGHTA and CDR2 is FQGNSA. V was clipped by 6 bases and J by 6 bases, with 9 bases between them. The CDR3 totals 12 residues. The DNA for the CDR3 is TGTGCCAGCAGAAGGGGTACTCAGCCCCAGCATTTT. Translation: CASRRGTQPQHF.

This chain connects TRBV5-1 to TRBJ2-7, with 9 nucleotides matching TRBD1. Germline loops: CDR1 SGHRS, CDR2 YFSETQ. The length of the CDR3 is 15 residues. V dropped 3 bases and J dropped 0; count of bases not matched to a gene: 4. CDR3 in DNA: TGCGCCAGCAGCTGGACAGGGGTCAGCTCCTACGAGCAGTACTTC. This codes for CASSWTGVSSYEQYF.

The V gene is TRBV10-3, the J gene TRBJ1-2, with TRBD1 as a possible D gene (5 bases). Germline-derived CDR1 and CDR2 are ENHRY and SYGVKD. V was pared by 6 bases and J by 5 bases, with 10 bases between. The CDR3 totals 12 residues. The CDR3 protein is CAISQGGYGYTF. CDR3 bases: TGTGCCATCAGCCAGGGTGGGTATGGCTACACCTTC.

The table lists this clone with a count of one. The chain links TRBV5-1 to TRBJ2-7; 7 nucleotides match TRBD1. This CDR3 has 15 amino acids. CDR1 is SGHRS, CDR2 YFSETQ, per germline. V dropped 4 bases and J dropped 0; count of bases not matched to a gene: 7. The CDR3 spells CASSHTGASSYEQYF. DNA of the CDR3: TGCGCCAGCAGCCACACAGGGGCGAGCTCCTACGAGCAGTACTTC.

The CDR3 DNA reads as TGTGCCTGGAGCGCCGTGGACGAGCAGTACTTC. Translated: CAWSAVDEQYF. The chain joins TRBV30 to TRBJ2-7, with D unclear. CDR1 is GTSNPN and CDR2 is SVGIG in the germline V gene (reference sequence). The CDR3 has 11 residues. V was cut by 3 bases and J by 5 bases, with 8 bases left in between.

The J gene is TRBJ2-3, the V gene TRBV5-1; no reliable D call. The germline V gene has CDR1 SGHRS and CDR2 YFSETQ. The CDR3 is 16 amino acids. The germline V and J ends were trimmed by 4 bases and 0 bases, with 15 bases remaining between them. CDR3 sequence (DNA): TGCGCCAGCAGCAGACCGGGTTTTTCTAGCACAGATACGCAGTATTTT. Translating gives CASSRPGFSSTDTQYF. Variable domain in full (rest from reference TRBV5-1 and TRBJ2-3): KAGVTQTPRYLIKTRGQQVTLSCSPISGHRSVSWYQQTPGQGLQFLFEYFSETQRNKGNFPGRFSGRQFSNSRSEMNVSTLELGDSALYLCASSRPGFSSTDTQYFGPGTRLTVL.

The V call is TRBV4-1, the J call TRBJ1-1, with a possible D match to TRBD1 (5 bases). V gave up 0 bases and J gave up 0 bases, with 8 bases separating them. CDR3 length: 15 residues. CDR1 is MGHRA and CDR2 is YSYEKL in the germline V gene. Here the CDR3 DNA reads TGCGCCAGCAGCCAAGATAGGGGACTGAACACTGAAGCTTTCTTT. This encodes CASSQDRGLNTEAFF.

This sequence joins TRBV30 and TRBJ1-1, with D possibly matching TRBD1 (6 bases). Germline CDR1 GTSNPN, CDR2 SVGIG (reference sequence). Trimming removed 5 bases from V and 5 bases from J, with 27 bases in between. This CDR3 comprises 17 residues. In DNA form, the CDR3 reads TGTGCCTGGGCCCCCCCGTCGGGGGCGAGTACTGGGACTGAAGCTTTCTTT. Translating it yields CAWAPPSGASTGTEAFF.

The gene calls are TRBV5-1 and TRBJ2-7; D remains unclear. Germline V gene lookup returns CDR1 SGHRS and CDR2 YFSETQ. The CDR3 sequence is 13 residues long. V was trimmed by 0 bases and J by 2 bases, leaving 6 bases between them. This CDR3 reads CASSLALAYEQYF. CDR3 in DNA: TGCGCCAGCAGCTTGGCCTTAGCCTACGAGCAGTACTTC. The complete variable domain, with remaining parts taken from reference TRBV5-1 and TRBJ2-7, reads KAGVTQTPRYLIKTRGQQVTLSCSPISGHRSVSWYQQTPGQGLQFLFEYFSETQRNKGNFPGRFSGRQFSNSRSEMNVSTLELGDSALYLCASSLALAYEQYFGPGTRLTVT.

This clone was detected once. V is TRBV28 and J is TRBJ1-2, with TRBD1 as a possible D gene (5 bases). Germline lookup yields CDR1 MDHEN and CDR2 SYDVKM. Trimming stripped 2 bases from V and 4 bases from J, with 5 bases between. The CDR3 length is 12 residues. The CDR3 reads CASSLDSYGYTF. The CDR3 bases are TGTGCCAGCAGTTTAGACAGCTATGGCTACACCTTC.

Here the CDR3 DNA reads TGTGCCAGCAGACCCCCTTCCGTCCGGGTTAACACAGATACGCAGTATTTT. Protein product: CASRPPSVRVNTDTQYF. This rearrangement joins TRBV7-9 to TRBJ2-3; D not certain. V lost 6 bases and J lost 2, with 21 bases in between. The CDR3 covers 17 residues. Germline CDR1 reads SEHNR; CDR2 reads FQNEAQ (reference sequence).